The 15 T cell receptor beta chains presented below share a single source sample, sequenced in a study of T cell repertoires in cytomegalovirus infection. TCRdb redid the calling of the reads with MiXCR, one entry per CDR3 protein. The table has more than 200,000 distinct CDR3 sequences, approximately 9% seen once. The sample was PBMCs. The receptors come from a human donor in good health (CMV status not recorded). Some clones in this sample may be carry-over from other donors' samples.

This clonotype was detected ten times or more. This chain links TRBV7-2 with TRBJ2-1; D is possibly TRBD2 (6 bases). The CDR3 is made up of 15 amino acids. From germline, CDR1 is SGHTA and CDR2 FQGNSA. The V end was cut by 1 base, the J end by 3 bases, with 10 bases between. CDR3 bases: TGTGCCAGCAGCTTAGAGGCGGACTACTACAATGAGCAGTTCTTC. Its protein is CASSLEADYYNEQFF.

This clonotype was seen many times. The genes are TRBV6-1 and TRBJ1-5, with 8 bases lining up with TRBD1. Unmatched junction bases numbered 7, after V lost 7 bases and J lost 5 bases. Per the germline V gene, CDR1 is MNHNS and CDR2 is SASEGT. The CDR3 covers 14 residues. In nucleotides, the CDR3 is TGTGCCAGCACCAAGACAGGGGATCATCAGCCCCAGCATTTT. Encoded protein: CASTKTGDHQPQHF.

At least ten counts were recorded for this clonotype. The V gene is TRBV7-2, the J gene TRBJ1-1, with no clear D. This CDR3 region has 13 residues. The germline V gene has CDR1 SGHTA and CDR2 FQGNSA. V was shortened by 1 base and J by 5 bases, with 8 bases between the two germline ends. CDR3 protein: CASSLVGWTEAFF. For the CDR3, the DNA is TGTGCCAGCAGCTTAGTGGGATGGACTGAAGCTTTCTTT.

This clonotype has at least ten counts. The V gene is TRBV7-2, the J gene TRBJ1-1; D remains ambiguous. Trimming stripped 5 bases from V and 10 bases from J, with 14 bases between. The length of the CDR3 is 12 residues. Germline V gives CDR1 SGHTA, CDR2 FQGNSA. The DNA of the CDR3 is TGTGCCAGCAGCGCGGACGGCGGTGGAGCTTTCTTT. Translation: CASSADGGGAFF.

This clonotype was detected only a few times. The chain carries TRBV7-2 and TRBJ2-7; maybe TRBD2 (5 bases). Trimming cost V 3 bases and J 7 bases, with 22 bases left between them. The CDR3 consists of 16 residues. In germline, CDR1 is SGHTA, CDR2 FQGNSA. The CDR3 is CASSFSALPPTEEQYF. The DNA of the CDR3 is TGTGCCAGCAGCTTTAGCGCACTCCCTCCGACGGAAGAGCAGTACTTC.

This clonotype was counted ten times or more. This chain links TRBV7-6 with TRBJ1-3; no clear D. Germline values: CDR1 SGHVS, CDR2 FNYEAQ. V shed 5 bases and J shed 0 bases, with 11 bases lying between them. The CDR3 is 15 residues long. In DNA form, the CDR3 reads TGTGCCAGCAGCCCGGCTGGGTTCTCTGGAAACACCATATATTTT. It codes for CASSPAGFSGNTIYF.

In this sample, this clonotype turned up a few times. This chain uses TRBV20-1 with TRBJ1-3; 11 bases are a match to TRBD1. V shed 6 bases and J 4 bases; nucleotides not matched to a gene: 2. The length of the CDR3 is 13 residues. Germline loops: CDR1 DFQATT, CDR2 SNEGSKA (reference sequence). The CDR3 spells CSAGQGDGNTIYF. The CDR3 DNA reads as TGCAGTGCGGGACAGGGGGACGGAAACACCATATATTTT.

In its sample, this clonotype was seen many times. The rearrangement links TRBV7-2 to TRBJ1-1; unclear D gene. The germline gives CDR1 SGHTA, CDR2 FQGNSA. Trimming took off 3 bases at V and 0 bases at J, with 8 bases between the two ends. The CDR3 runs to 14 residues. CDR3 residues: CASSFGRMNTEAFF. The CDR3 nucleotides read TGTGCCAGCAGCTTCGGACGGATGAACACTGAAGCTTTCTTT.

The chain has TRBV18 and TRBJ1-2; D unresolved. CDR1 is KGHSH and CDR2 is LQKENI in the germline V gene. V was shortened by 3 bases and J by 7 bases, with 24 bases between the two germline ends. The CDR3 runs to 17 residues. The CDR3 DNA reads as TGTGCCAGCTCACCTTTGGTCAGCAGTAACTACTTCGGTGGCTACACCTTC. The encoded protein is CASSPLVSSNYFGGYTF.

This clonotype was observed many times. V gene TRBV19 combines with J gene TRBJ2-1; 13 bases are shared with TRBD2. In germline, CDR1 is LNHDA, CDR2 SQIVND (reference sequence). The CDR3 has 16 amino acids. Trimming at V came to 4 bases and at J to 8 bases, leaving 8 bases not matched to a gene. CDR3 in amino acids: CASSNPGTSGVDEQFF. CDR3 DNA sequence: TGTGCCAGTAGTAACCCCGGGACTAGCGGGGTGGATGAGCAGTTCTTC.

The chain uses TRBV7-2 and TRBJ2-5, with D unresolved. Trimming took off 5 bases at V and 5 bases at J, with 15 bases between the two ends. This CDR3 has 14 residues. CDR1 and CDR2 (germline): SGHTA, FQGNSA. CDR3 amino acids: CASSLYGSAETQYF. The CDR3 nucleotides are TGTGCCAGCAGCCTATACGGGTCAGCGGAGACCCAGTACTTC.

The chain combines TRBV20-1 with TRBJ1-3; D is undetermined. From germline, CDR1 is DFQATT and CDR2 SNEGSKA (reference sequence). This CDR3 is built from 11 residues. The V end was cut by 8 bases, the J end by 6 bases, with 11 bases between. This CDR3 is CSPLLKNTIYF. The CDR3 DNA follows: TGCAGTCCCTTACTGAAAAACACCATATATTTT.

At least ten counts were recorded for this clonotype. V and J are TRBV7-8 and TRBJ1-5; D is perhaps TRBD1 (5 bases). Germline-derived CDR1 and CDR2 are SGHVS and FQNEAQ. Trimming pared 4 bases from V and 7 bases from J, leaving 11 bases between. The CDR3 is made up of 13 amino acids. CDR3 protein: CASSSTEEQPQHF. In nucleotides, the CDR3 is TGTGCCAGCAGCTCGACAGAAGAACAGCCCCAGCATTTT. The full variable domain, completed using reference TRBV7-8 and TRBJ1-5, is GAGVSQSPRYKVAKRGQDVALRCDPISGHVSLFWYQQALGQGPEFLTYFQNEAQLDKSGLPSDRFFAERPEGSVSTLKIQRTQQEDSAVYLCASSSTEEQPQHFGDGTRLSIL.

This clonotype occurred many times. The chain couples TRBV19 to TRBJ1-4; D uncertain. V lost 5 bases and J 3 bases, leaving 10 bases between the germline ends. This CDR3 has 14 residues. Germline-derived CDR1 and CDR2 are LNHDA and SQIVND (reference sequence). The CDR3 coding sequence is TGTGCCAGTAGTCCAAAGGCCTCTAATGAAAAACTGTTTTTT. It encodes CASSPKASNEKLFF.

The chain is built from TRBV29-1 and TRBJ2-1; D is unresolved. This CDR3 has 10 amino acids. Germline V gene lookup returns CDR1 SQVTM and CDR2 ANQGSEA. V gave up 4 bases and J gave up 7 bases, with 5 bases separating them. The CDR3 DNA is TGCAGCGTTGGGATGAATGAGCAGTTCTTC. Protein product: CSVGMNEQFF.